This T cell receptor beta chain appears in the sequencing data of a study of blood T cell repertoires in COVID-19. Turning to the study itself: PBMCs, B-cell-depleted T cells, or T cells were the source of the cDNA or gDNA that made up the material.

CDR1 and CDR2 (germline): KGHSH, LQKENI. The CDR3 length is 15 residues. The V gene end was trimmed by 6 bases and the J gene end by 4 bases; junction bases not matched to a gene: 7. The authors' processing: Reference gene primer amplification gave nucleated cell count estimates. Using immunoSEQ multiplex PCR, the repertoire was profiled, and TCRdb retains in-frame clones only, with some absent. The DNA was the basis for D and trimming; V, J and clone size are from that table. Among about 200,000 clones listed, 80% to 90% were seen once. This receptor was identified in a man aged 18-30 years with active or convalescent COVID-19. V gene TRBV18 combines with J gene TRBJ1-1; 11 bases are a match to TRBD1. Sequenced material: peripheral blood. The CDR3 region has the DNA TGTGCCAGCTCGCACGGACAGGGGGCAAGCACTGAAGCTTTCTTT. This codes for CASSHGQGASTEAFF.